These T cell receptor beta chains were read from a single sample in a study of blood T cells in healthy people across ages. TCRdb reprocessed the 5' RACE reads with MiXCR, giving one entry per CDR3 protein. The table includes about 580,000 distinct CDR3 sequences, around 48% detected once. Input material: blood. Every receptor here comes from a man older than 75 in good health. Both conserved end residues are part of each CDR3. Fields, in order: J gene, V gene, CDR3 protein.

>TRBJ2-4|TRBV20-1
CSAAQGATKNIQYF
>TRBJ2-5|TRBV4-1
CASSQPDFGGETQYF
>NA|TRBV7-9
CASSLGSAHETQYF
>TRBJ2-3|TRBV20-1
CSARWARGADTQYF
>NA|TRBV25-1
CASGSGTGDEQYF
>TRBJ1-6|TRBV7-2
CASSFLGLNSPLHF
>TRBJ2-3|TRBV6-6
CASSYSFSGGRGTDTQYF
>NA|TRBV20-1
CSARTGVYQETQFF
>TRBJ1-1|TRBV10-3
CAISGQGQRNTEAFF
>TRBJ2-7|TRBV5-1
CASSPRTGFGNEQYF
>TRBJ2-3|TRBV14
CASSQGSASDTQYF
>NA|TRBV3-1
CASSQGSGGLYEQYF
>TRBJ2-7|TRBV5-1
CASTRTGGEYEQYF
>TRBJ2-5|TRBV21-1
CASSKGPPSGRQETQYF
>TRBJ2-7|TRBV20-1
CSARDPLQSAAEQYF
>TRBJ2-3|TRBV7-2
CASSKLAGGPSDTQYF
>TRBJ2-3|TRBV20-1
CSARDFHTQYF
>TRBJ1-2|TRBV5-1
CASSLAGSTHYGYTF
>TRBJ2-5|TRBV7-9
CASSFAWRLVQETQYF
>TRBJ2-1|TRBV7-2
CAGSLRITGGPNEQFF
>TRBJ2-7|TRBV15
CATSRDRTRAGEQYF
>TRBJ2-7|TRBV10-3
CAISVGGGTYEQYF
>TRBJ2-3|TRBV6-4
CASRATGQGLDTQYF
>TRBJ1-1|TRBV6-5
CASSYGTRPAFF
>TRBJ2-2|TRBV6-5
CASSYPRGGAPGGELFF
>TRBJ2-7|TRBV28
CASSIPISEQYF
>TRBJ2-7|TRBV27
CASSFRDRLPYEQYF
>TRBJ2-3|TRBV29-1
CSTGRAGVGTQYF
>TRBJ2-5|TRBV29-1
CSVEAGQETQYF
>TRBJ1-2|TRBV25-1
CASSAQGNGYTF
>TRBJ2-1|TRBV10-3
CAIKLALDSGEQFF
>TRBJ2-2|TRBV6-6
CASSQRDSDDTGELFF